Listed below are T cell receptor beta chains from one sample, sequenced in a study of blood T cell repertoires in COVID-19. Some clones are missing from TCRdb's copy, which holds only in-frame ones; the method was immunoSEQ multiplex PCR. The sample yields just under 350,000 clones, around 91% seen once. The sequencing sample was made of peripheral blood. These receptors originate from a woman in her late teens or twenties who had recovered from COVID-19. CDR3s include the opening cysteine and the closing phenylalanine or tryptophan.

TRBV7-8 CASSLGRVNTGELFF
TRBV3-1/TRBV3-2 CASSPLAGSSYNEQFF
TRBV5-1 CASSVGQGGEQFF
TRBV18 CASSPLSGRTTDTQYF
TRBV4-3 CASSQETFRGRYGYTF
TRBV7-2 CASSLLDFQETQYF
TRBV5-1 CASSGTNPEAFF
TRBV27 CASSSGGEAFF
TRBV5-5 CASSYRVGDGYTF
TRBV5-8 CASSLSETQYF
TRBV7-2 CASSSRGLEETQYF
TRBV19 CASNPTTPRAGDYGYTF
TRBV5-6 CASSLGAGYTF
TRBV28 CASTLGPAADTQYF
TRBV9 CASSGLAADFDTQYF
TRBV11-3 CASSSLLGTLQETQYF
TRBV7-2 CASSFGTSGPMNTGELFF
TRBV7-8 CASSLGTGVTDTQYF
TRBV4-1 CASSQDPGGAYNEQFF
TRBV4-3 CASSQDIAGAADTQYF
TRBV27 CASSRDRAGNQPQHF
TRBV3-1/TRBV3-2 CASSQDLERVEQFF
TRBV5-8 CATALGGYNEQFF
TRBV9 CASSTKGLAPYNEQFF
TRBV10-2 CASSAGLAGDTGELFF
TRBV30 CAWSAGTVYGYTF
TRBV19 CASPGHGPGELFF
TRBV27 CASSGDSADTQYF
TRBV7-8 CASSPRTGSSNQPQHF
TRBV5-1 CASSLGSGSNEQFF
TRBV21-1 CASSKVLQGAPVSGNTIYF
TRBV6-2/TRBV6-3 CASSSSGGPTDTQYF
TRBV4-1 CASSQERGSSYNSPLHF
TRBV7-2 CASREGGTDTQYF
TRBV2 CASTVGTRGEKTQYF
TRBV27 CASSLPPGLELDTQYF
TRBV19 CASAPQGATDTQYF
TRBV7-2 CASSLRWQGAPGYTF
TRBV7-2 CASSSGLAGLDTQYF
TRBV3-1/TRBV3-2 CASSQDWASGRSNEQFF
TRBV6-5 CASSYRGGTGNEQFF
TRBV27 CASQRQGGGSGANVLTF
TRBV27 CASSPYLQGSGNTIYF
TRBV7-8 CASSLRLAGGLDTQYF
TRBV7-8 CASSHSQGYQPQHF
TRBV27 CASSFGAGGNTEAFF
TRBV18 CASSPPAGAEAFF
TRBV11-2 CASSLRTPVSEAFF